This entry lists 25 T cell receptor beta chains sequenced from one sample in a study of T cell responses to AZD1222 COVID-19 vaccine. Measured with immunoSEQ multiplex PCR; TCRdb has only the in-frame clones, and not every one. The sample includes approximately 160,000 clones, 90% of them seen just once. The material sequenced was peripheral blood, taken on day 0 of AZD1222 vaccination. All receptors derive from an adult in good health.

J is TRBJ1-2 and V is TRBV6-5, with a tentative D call TRBD1 (5 bases). This CDR3 has 14 residues. Looked up from germline, CDR1 is MNHEY and CDR2 is SVGAGI. V gave up 2 bases and J gave up 2 bases, with 9 bases separating them. The CDR3 loop reads CASSYGGTNYGYTF. The CDR3 DNA follows: TGTGCCAGCAGTTACGGGGGGACCAACTATGGCTACACCTTC.

This chain joins TRBV19 and TRBJ1-5; D possibly corresponds to TRBD1 (6 bases). V lost 1 base and J 2 bases, leaving 9 bases between the germline ends. This CDR3 is 15 amino acids long. CDR1 is LNHDA, CDR2 SQIVND, per germline (reference sequence). CDR3 sequence: CASSIADRGNQPQHF. CDR3 DNA sequence: TGTGCCAGTAGTATAGCGGACAGAGGCAATCAGCCCCAGCATTTT.

This clone was counted a single time. The chain combines TRBV2 with TRBJ2-7, with 7 bases aligning to TRBD1. V gave up 6 bases and J gave up 0 bases; unmatched junction bases: 8. From germline, CDR1 is SNHLY and CDR2 FYNNEI. The CDR3 totals 15 residues. The CDR3 DNA reads TGTGCCAGCAGAGAATCCCGGGACAGCTCCTACGAGCAGTACTTC. Its translation is CASRESRDSSYEQYF.

The J gene is TRBJ2-1, the V gene TRBV7-8; D is perhaps TRBD2 (5 bases). The CDR3 runs 15 residues. Germline CDR1 reads SGHVS; CDR2 reads FQNEAQ. V was trimmed by 2 bases and J by 4 bases, leaving 12 bases between them. CDR3 coding DNA: TGTGCCAGCAGCTTATACGCCGGGGAGTACAATGAGCAGTTCTTC. Translated, it gives CASSLYAGEYNEQFF.

This clone was detected once. The chain is built from TRBV27 and TRBJ2-7; possible D gene TRBD2, 5 bases. The germline V gene has CDR1 MNHEY and CDR2 SMNVEV (reference sequence). Trimming pared 4 bases from V and 0 bases from J, leaving 13 bases between. The CDR3 is made up of 15 amino acids. The CDR3 reads CASSSEGLTSYEQYF. The DNA of the CDR3 is TGTGCCAGCAGTTCAGAGGGCCTAACCTCCTACGAGCAGTACTTC.

The V call is TRBV28, the J call TRBJ1-2; 8 bases are a match to TRBD1. Germline trimming cut 5 bases from V and 8 bases from J; bases unmatched to any gene: 7. This CDR3 has 13 amino acids. Germline lookup yields CDR1 MDHEN and CDR2 SYDVKM. The CDR3 is CASSVAGGWGYTF. As DNA, the CDR3 is TGTGCCAGCAGTGTAGCAGGGGGCTGGGGCTACACCTTC.

The chain carries TRBV2 and TRBJ1-1; the D is unclear. This CDR3 is built from 12 residues. V lost 4 bases to trimming and J lost 1 base, with 4 bases between them. Germline V CDR1 and CDR2: SNHLY, FYNNEI. The CDR3 loop reads CASSGGNTEAFF. The CDR3 coding sequence is TGTGCCAGCAGTGGGGGGAACACTGAAGCTTTCTTT. The entire variable domain, with the rest obtained from reference TRBV2 and TRBJ1-1, is as follows: EPEVTQTPSHQVTQMGQEVILRCVPISNHLYFYWYRQILGQKVEFLVSFYNNEISEKSEIFDDQFSVERPDGSNFTLKIRSTKLEDSAMYFCASSGGNTEAFFGQGTRLTVV.

The chain employs TRBV7-2 and TRBJ2-7; 7 nucleotides line up with TRBD1. V was pared by 6 bases and J by 2 bases, with 7 bases of the junction left unmatched. Germline assignment: CDR1 SGHTA and CDR2 FQGNSA. This CDR3 is 14 amino acids long. CDR3 nucleotides: TGTGCCAGCAGACGGGACAGTTATACCTACGAGCAGTACTTC. It encodes CASRRDSYTYEQYF.

The chain joins TRBV28 to TRBJ1-5; 7 bases line up with TRBD1. Germline V CDR1 and CDR2: MDHEN, SYDVKM. This CDR3 has 15 amino acids. The V gene end was trimmed by 3 bases and the J gene end by 2 bases; junction bases not matched to a gene: 4. This CDR3 reads CASSFHGQGNQPQHF. Written as DNA, the CDR3 is TGTGCCAGCAGTTTTCACGGACAGGGCAATCAGCCCCAGCATTTT.

The rearrangement uses TRBV6-5 and TRBJ2-5; D is perhaps TRBD2 (5 bases). The CDR3 runs to 14 residues. Germline V CDR1 and CDR2: MNHEY, SVGAGI. V was clipped by 2 bases and J by 5 bases, with 12 bases between them. The CDR3 sequence is CASSYGDGSETQYF. CDR3 in DNA: TGTGCCAGCAGTTACGGGGATGGGAGTGAGACCCAGTACTTC.

This clone occurred a few times. The rearrangement uses TRBV14 and TRBJ1-1; D perhaps matches TRBD1 (5 bases). The germline gives CDR1 SGHDN, CDR2 FVKESK. There are 13 residues in the CDR3. V shed 10 bases and J shed 3 bases, with 15 bases lying between them. In DNA form, the CDR3 reads TGTGCCACCCAGCGGCTGGGGGACACTGAAGCTTTCTTT. Amino acid sequence: CATQRLGDTEAFF.

This chain uses TRBV29-1 with TRBJ2-7; D gene ambiguous. Germline V gene sequence: CDR1 SQVTM, CDR2 ANQGSEA. With 0 bases removed from V and 2 bases from J, the gap between germline ends came to 8 bases. CDR3 size: 13 residues. As DNA, the CDR3 is TGCAGCGTTGAAGATGGGGTCACCTACGAGCAGTACTTC. It is translated as CSVEDGVTYEQYF.

CDR3 residues: CASSVSGELFF. The CDR3 nucleotides are TGTGCCAGCAGCGTCTCGGGGGAGCTGTTTTTT. The chain is built from TRBV7-9 and TRBJ2-2; no firm D call. Trimming pared 5 bases from V and 8 bases from J, leaving 6 bases between. The CDR3 runs 11 residues. The germline V gene has CDR1 SEHNR and CDR2 FQNEAQ (reference sequence).

V usage is TRBV20-1 and J usage is TRBJ1-1; 7 bases fit TRBD1. V was clipped by 3 bases and J by 4 bases; unmatched bases: 8. The CDR3 consists of 14 residues. CDR1 is DFQATT, CDR2 SNEGSKA, per germline (reference sequence). The CDR3 loop reads CSASLLTGSTEAFF. In nucleotides, the CDR3 is TGCAGTGCTAGTTTACTGACAGGGTCCACTGAAGCTTTCTTT.

In this sample, this clone turned up once. The chain is built from TRBV5-1 and TRBJ2-5; D is unresolved. The CDR3 has 13 amino acids. Germline values: CDR1 SGHRS, CDR2 YFSETQ. V dropped 0 bases and J dropped 1 base, with 4 bases sitting between them. CDR3 DNA sequence: TGCGCCAGCAGCTTGGAAGTCCAAGAGACCCAGTACTTC. Translated: CASSLEVQETQYF.

The CDR3 sequence: CASGGQGASEAFF. The CDR3 nucleotides read TGTGCCAGTGGGGGACAGGGGGCCAGTGAAGCTTTCTTT. The chain carries TRBV19 and TRBJ1-1; TRBD1 aligns across 12 bases. Trimming removed 8 bases from V and 7 bases from J; junction bases left unmatched: 5. The germline gives CDR1 LNHDA, CDR2 SQIVND (reference sequence). The CDR3 extends over 13 amino acids.

The chain employs TRBV28 and TRBJ2-3, with TRBD2 identical over 7 bases. The CDR3 spans 19 residues. The germline CDR1 and CDR2 sequences are MDHEN and SYDVKM. V lost 1 base to trimming and J lost 0 bases; unmatched junction nucleotides: 13. The CDR3 region is CASSLYPSGAPSSTDTQYF. The CDR3 nucleotides are TGTGCCAGCAGTTTATACCCTAGCGGTGCCCCCTCTAGCACAGATACGCAGTATTTT.

The chain employs TRBV19 and TRBJ1-2; a weak D match, TRBD1 (6 bases). Germline loops: CDR1 LNHDA, CDR2 SQIVND (reference sequence). CDR3 length: 14 residues. The ends were cut back, 5 bases at V and 3 bases at J, with 13 bases in the middle. Here the CDR3 reads CASSSIGGDYGYTF. The CDR3 DNA follows: TGTGCCAGTAGTTCTATCGGGGGCGACTATGGCTACACCTTC.

The genes are TRBV12-3 or TRBV12-4 and TRBJ1-4; D not resolved. V lost 1 base to trimming and J lost 6 bases, with 6 bases between them. This CDR3 contains 13 residues. CDR3 protein: CASSLGGDEKLFF. CDR3 in DNA: TGTGCCAGCAGTTTAGGGGGAGATGAAAAACTGTTTTTT.

The chain has TRBV7-9 and TRBJ2-5; possibly TRBD1 for D (5 bases). Germline assignment: CDR1 SEHNR and CDR2 FQNEAQ (reference sequence). The V and J ends lost 6 bases and 4 bases respectively, with 21 bases between them. The CDR3 totals 16 residues. The CDR3 sequence is CASSEALTAFRETQYF. The CDR3 region has the DNA TGTGCCAGCAGTGAAGCTTTGACAGCTTTTAGAGAGACCCAGTACTTC.

This CDR3 reads CASSFWEMSYEQYF. The CDR3 nucleotides are TGTGCCAGCAGCTTCTGGGAGATGTCCTACGAGCAGTACTTC. The J gene is TRBJ2-7, the V gene TRBV5-4; tentatively, D is TRBD2 (5 bases). The CDR3 extends over 14 amino acids. CDR1 is SGHNT, CDR2 YYREEE, per germline (reference sequence). The V gene lost 2 bases and the J gene lost 1 base, with 10 bases spanning the gap.

The chain uses TRBV29-1 and TRBJ2-3; 11 bases are a match to TRBD1. Trimming at V came to 7 bases and at J to 4 bases, leaving 10 bases not matched to a gene. The germline gives CDR1 SQVTM, CDR2 ANQGSEA. The CDR3 covers 15 residues. The chain's CDR3 is CSGRFGQGASDTQYF. In DNA, the CDR3 is TGCAGCGGCCGATTCGGACAGGGGGCCTCAGATACGCAGTATTTT.

V usage is TRBV2 and J usage is TRBJ1-2; 7 bases are a match to TRBD1. The CDR3 has 17 amino acids. Germline trimming cut 1 base from V and 4 bases from J; bases unmatched to any gene: 12. CDR1 is SNHLY and CDR2 is FYNNEI in the germline V gene. The CDR3 DNA reads TGTGCCAGCAGTGAAGAGCGGCCAGAGGGGGCCCTCTATGGCTACACCTTC. Translating gives CASSEERPEGALYGYTF. The complete variable domain, with remaining parts taken from reference TRBV2 and TRBJ1-2, reads EPEVTQTPSHQVTQMGQEVILRCVPISNHLYFYWYRQILGQKVEFLVSFYNNEISEKSEIFDDQFSVERPDGSNFTLKIRSTKLEDSAMYFCASSEERPEGALYGYTFGSGTRLTVV.

The chain joins TRBV5-1 to TRBJ1-1; D ambiguous. The germline gives CDR1 SGHRS, CDR2 YFSETQ. The CDR3 has 15 amino acids. Between the trimmed V and J ends, which lost 1 base and 5 bases, there was a span of 15 bases. DNA for the CDR3: TGCGCCAGCAGCTTGTACGAGGGAGGCCGGACTGAAGCTTTCTTT. Its protein is CASSLYEGGRTEAFF. The full variable domain, rest sourced from reference TRBV5-1 and TRBJ1-1, is KAGVTQTPRYLIKTRGQQVTLSCSPISGHRSVSWYQQTPGQGLQFLFEYFSETQRNKGNFPGRFSGRQFSNSRSEMNVSTLELGDSALYLCASSLYEGGRTEAFFGQGTRLTVV.

A single count supports this clone. The V call is TRBV6-5, the J call TRBJ1-2; TRBD1 matches 9 bases. V gave up 6 bases and J gave up 4 bases; unmatched junction bases: 6. Germline CDR1 reads MNHEY; CDR2 reads SVGAGI. The CDR3 is made up of 14 amino acids. CDR3 in amino acids: CASSQSTGGYGYTF. The CDR3 DNA is TGTGCCAGCAGCCAGTCGACAGGGGGCTATGGCTACACCTTC.